The table lists the clone carrying this TCR beta chain with a count of one. Its specificity is unknown. The data derive from a study of shared clonotypes between healthy human individuals. As for the study in general: The cohort had a couple of women and a few men, ages 18 to 49. CD4 naive and CD4 memory each took three plates per donor, while CD8 naive took two and CD8 memory one.

Study results and limitations: Compared with clonotypes that all four donors shared, non-shared clonotypes had lower generation probabilities.

Per germline, CDR1 LGHNT and CDR2 FRNRAP. The CDR3 has 16 residues. Trimming removed 5 bases from V and 7 bases from J; junction bases left unmatched: 12. Assay: immunoSEQ multiplex PCR; the TCRdb copy retains only in-frame clones and omits some. The data contain more than 2,000,000 clones, approximately 94% of them singletons. This chain links TRBV12-5 with TRBJ1-5; 9 positions match TRBD1. This clonotype originated in a man between 18 and 35 years old in good health. The sequenced material came from naive CD4+ T cells sorted from blood. Subset specified: CD45RA+ positively selected. The DNA for the CDR3 is TGTGCTAGTGGTGGAGGACAGGGGAGGGTATACCAGCCCCAGCATTTT. Protein sequence: CASGGGQGRVYQPQHF.